This T cell receptor beta chain was identified during a study of cytomegalovirus exposure and HLA in healthy donors. Study outcomes and limitations: Relative to equally common others, HLA-associated TCR beta chains showed greater clonal expansion in a later analysis.

With 60 Vbeta and 13 Jbeta primers, the PCR was carried out. Using immunoSEQ multiplex PCR, the repertoire was profiled, and TCRdb retains in-frame clones only, with some absent. The sample yields fewer than 200,000 clones, 70% to 90% seen once. The CDR3 length is 14 residues. Germline CDR1 is KGHSH and CDR2 is LQKENI. V was trimmed by 2 bases and J by 4 bases, leaving 12 bases between them. About this clone: Its antigen is currently unknown.

The chain has TRBV18 and TRBJ2-7; no clear D gene. The receptor comes from a woman younger than 35 in good health and CMV-seronegative. Sequenced input: PBMCs. CDR3 region: CASSPISGSYEQYF. The DNA for the CDR3 is TGTGCCAGCTCACCAATATCCGGGTCATACGAGCAGTACTTC.